Listed below are T cell receptor beta chains from one sample, sequenced in a study of shared clonotypes between healthy human individuals. The table came from immunoSEQ multiplex PCR; TCRdb's copy has only in-frame clones and leaves some out. The repertoire holds 2 million to 2.5 million clones, with 93% as singletons. The source material was naive CD4+ T cells from PBMCs. These receptors came from a man younger than 30 in good health. Some clones in this sample may be carry-over from other donors' samples. CDR3s include the opening cysteine and the closing phenylalanine or tryptophan. A D gene is named only where the DNA matches it firmly. Rows give clone size only sometimes, using once, few, many, or a class for an expanded clone.

j_gene | v_gene | abundance | d_gene | CDR3aa | CDR3nt
TRBJ2-7 | TRBV20-1 | NA | NA | CSANPLYEQYF | TGCAGTGCCAACCCCCTATACGAGCAGTACTTC
TRBJ2-7 | TRBV18 | NA | TRBD2 | CASSPGEGYEQYF | TGTGCCAGCTCACCAGGGGAGGGCTACGAGCAGTACTTC
TRBJ1-5 | TRBV28 | NA | NA | CASSLRSQGPQPQHF | TGTGCCAGCAGTCTTAGGTCTCAGGGACCCCAGCCCCAGCATTTT
TRBJ2-7 | TRBV29-1 | once | TRBD1 | CSVAGQGLREQYF | TGCAGCGTCGCGGGACAGGGTCTACGCGAGCAGTACTTC
TRBJ1-5 | TRBV4-3 | NA | NA | CASSQELGGFGQPQHF | TGCGCCAGCAGCCAAGAATTGGGGGGGTTCGGACAGCCCCAGCATTTT
TRBJ2-7 | TRBV5-1 | once | NA | CASSLAGAGSQYEQYF | TGCGCCAGCAGCTTGGCGGGAGCCGGGAGCCAATACGAGCAGTACTTC
TRBJ2-1 | TRBV7-2 | NA | TRBD1 | CAARQGGYNEQFF | TGTGCCGCACGACAGGGGGGGTACAATGAGCAGTTCTTC
TRBJ2-7 | TRBV27 | NA | NA | CASSFQPALGFVEQYF | TGTGCCAGCAGTTTCCAACCGGCCTTGGGATTTGTAGAGCAGTACTTC
TRBJ1-2 | TRBV9 | NA | TRBD1 | CASSAGQGNGGYTF | TGTGCCAGCAGCGCCGGACAGGGGAACGGCGGCTACACCTTC
TRBJ1-3 | TRBV7-2 | NA | TRBD1 | CASSRGGGPGNTIYF | TGTGCCAGCAGCCGGGGAGGGGGCCCTGGAAACACCATATATTTT
TRBJ1-5 | TRBV28 | few | NA | CASRGHYGALVNQPQHF | TGTGCCAGCAGGGGACATTACGGGGCCCTGGTCAATCAGCCCCAGCATTTT
TRBJ2-7 | TRBV4-3 | NA | TRBD1 | CASSQDPRTGEYEQYF | TGCGCCAGCAGCCAAGATCCTAGGACAGGGGAATACGAGCAGTACTTC
TRBJ2-5 | TRBV5-1 | NA | TRBD2 | CASSISGTKETQYF | TGCGCCAGCAGCATCTCCGGGACTAAAGAGACCCAGTACTTC
TRBJ2-1 | TRBV27 | NA | TRBD2 | CASSLTILAPGYNEQFF | TGTGCCAGCAGTTTAACGATACTAGCGCCCGGTTACAATGAGCAGTTCTTC
TRBJ2-4 | TRBV11-2 | NA | NA | CASSLRDEGFPKNIQYF | TGTGCCAGCAGCTTAAGGGATGAGGGGTTCCCCAAAAACATTCAGTACTTC
TRBJ1-5 | TRBV15 | NA | TRBD1 | CATSSQFGTVNQPQHF | TGTGCCACCAGCTCTCAGTTCGGGACAGTCAATCAGCCCCAGCATTTT
TRBJ1-2 | TRBV27 | NA | NA | CASSLRKYGGYTF | TGTGCCAGCAGTTTAAGGAAATACGGGGGCTACACCTTC
TRBJ1-4 | TRBV30 | NA | NA | CAWTLGRSSEKLFF | TGTGCCTGGACCCTGGGGAGGTCTAGCGAAAAACTGTTTTTT
TRBJ2-7 | TRBV28 | NA | TRBD1 | CASSLGGQGYEQYF | TGTGCCAGCAGTTTAGGGGGACAGGGCTACGAGCAGTACTTC
TRBJ2-3 | TRBV14 | NA | NA | CASSQDVAGRGTDTQYF | TGTGCCAGCAGCCAAGATGTGGCGGGAAGGGGCACAGATACGCAGTATTTT
TRBJ2-2 | TRBV28 | once | TRBD2 | CASQREGSTGELFF | TGTGCCAGCCAGCGGGAGGGAAGCACCGGGGAGCTGTTTTTT
TRBJ1-2 | TRBV28 | NA | NA | CASRSVLGYGYTF | TGTGCCAGCAGAAGCGTATTGGGCTATGGCTACACCTTC
TRBJ1-6 | TRBV5-1 | NA | TRBD1 | CASSLGQGDSPLHF | TGCGCCAGCAGCTTGGGACAGGGGGATTCACCCCTCCACTTT
TRBJ2-2 | TRBV28 | NA | TRBD1 | CASSRKDRDTGELFF | TGTGCCAGCAGTCGTAAAGACAGGGACACCGGGGAGCTGTTTTTT
TRBJ2-5 | TRBV7-3 | NA | NA | CASSLNNQETQYF | TGTGCCAGCAGCTTAAATAATCAAGAGACCCAGTACTTC
TRBJ2-1 | TRBV7-9 | NA | NA | CASSPHGGTGDEQFF | TGTGCCAGCAGCCCCCATGGAGGGACCGGGGATGAGCAGTTCTTC
TRBJ1-1 | TRBV9 | once | NA | CASSVLGAGNTEAFF | TGTGCCAGCAGCGTTCTCGGGGCGGGGAACACTGAAGCTTTCTTT
TRBJ2-7 | TRBV29-1 | NA | NA | CSVVGPGNYEQYF | TGCAGCGTTGTAGGGCCAGGGAACTACGAGCAGTACTTC
TRBJ2-7 | TRBV5-5 | NA | TRBD1 | CASSLAGTVGYEQYF | TGTGCCAGCAGCTTGGCCGGGACAGTCGGCTACGAGCAGTACTTC
TRBJ2-7 | TRBV11-2 | NA | NA | CASSLPAGASYEQYF | TGTGCCAGCAGCTTACCGGCGGGGGCCTCCTACGAGCAGTACTTC